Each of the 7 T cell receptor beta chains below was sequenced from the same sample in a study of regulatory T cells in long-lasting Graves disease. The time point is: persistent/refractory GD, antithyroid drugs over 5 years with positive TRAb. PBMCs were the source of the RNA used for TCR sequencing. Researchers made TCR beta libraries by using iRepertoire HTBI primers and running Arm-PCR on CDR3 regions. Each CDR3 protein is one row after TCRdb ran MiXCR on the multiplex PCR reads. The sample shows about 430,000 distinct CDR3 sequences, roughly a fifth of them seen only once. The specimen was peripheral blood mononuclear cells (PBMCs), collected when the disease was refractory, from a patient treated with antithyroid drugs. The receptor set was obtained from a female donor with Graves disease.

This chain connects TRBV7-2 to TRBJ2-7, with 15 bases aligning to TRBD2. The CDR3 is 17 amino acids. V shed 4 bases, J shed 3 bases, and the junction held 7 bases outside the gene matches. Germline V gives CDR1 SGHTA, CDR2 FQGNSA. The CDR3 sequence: CASSSILGLAGGYEQYF. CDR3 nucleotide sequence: TGTGCCAGCAGCTCAATTTTGGGACTAGCGGGAGGCTACGAGCAGTACTTC.

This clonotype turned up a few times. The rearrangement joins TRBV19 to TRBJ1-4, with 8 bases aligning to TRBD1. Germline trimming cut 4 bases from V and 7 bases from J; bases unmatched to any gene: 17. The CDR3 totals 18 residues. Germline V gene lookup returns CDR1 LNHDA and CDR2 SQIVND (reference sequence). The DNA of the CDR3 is TGTGCCAGTAGTAAGACAGGGGTGGACGGTAGCACCACTGAAAAACTGTTTTTT. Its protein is CASSKTGVDGSTTEKLFF.

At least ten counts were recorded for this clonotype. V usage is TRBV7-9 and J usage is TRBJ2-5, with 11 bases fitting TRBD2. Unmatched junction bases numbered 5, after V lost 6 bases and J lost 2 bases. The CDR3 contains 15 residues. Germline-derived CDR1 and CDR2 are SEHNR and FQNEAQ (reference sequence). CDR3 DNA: TGTGCCAGCAGTCCCGGGACTAGCGGACAAGAGACCCAGTACTTC. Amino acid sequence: CASSPGTSGQETQYF.

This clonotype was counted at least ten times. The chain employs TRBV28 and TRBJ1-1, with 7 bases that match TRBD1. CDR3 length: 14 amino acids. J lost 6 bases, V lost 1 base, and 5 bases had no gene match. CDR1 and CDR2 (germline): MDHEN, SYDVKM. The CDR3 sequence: CASSLLQGKAEAFF. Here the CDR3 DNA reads TGTGCCAGCAGTTTATTACAGGGGAAGGCTGAAGCTTTCTTT.

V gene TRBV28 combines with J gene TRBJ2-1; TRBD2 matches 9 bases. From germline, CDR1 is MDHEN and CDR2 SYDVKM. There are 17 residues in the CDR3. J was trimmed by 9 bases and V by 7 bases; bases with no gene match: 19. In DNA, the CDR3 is TGTGCCAGCACCCCAACGGGAAGCGGGAGGAGGGGGGGTGAGCAGTTCTTC. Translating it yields CASTPTGSGRRGGEQFF.

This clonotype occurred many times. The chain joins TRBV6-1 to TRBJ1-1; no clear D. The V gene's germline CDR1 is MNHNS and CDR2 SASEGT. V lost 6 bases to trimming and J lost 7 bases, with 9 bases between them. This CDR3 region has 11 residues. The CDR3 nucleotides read TGTGCCAGCAGGGCTAGTCGTGAAGCTTTCTTT. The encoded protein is CASRASREAFF.

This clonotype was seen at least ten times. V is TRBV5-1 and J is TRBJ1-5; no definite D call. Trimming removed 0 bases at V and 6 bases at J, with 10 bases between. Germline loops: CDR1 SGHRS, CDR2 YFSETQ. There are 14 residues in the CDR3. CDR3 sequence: CASSLDGTSQPQHF. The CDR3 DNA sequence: TGCGCCAGCAGCTTGGATGGCACTTCTCAGCCCCAGCATTTT.